This T cell receptor beta chain emerged from a study of shared clonotypes between healthy human individuals. With respect to this clone: Its antigen remains unidentified.

Libraries were prepared by immunoSEQ multiplex PCR; TCRdb keeps only in-frame clonotypes and omits some of them. Seen here are around 2.1 million clones, 85% to 95% observed once, and the top ten hold about 1.5%. V gave up 4 bases and J gave up 5 bases, with 14 bases separating them. CDR3 length: 14 amino acids. CDR1 is MDHEN and CDR2 is SYDVKM in the germline V gene. Study results and limitations: Rarefaction revealed incomplete sorted-subset sequencing despite large depth.

CD8 cells regarded as naive lacked CD45RO, were positively chosen for CCR7, and omitted terminally differentiated effector memory CD45RA+ cells. Sequenced sample: naive CD8+ T cells from PBMCs. The sequence derives from a man between 18 and 29 years old in good health. Some clones in this sample may be carry-over from other donors' samples. The genes are TRBV28 and TRBJ1-1, with D possibly TRBD1 on 6 matching bases. The CDR3 protein is CASSYREGTTEAFF. The CDR3 DNA is TGTGCCAGCAGTTACAGGGAGGGTACGACTGAAGCTTTCTTT.